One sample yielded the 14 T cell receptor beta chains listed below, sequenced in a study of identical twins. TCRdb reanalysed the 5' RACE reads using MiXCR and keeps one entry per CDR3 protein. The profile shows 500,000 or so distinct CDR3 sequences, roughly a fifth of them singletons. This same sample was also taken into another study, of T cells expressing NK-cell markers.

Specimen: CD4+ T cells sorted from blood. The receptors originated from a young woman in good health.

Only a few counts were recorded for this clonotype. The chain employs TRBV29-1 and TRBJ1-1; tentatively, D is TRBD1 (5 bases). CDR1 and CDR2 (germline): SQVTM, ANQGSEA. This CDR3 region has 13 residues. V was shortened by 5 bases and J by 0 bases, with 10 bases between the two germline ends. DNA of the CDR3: TGCAGCGTTCGGACAAATTTGAACACTGAAGCTTTCTTT. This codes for CSVRTNLNTEAFF.

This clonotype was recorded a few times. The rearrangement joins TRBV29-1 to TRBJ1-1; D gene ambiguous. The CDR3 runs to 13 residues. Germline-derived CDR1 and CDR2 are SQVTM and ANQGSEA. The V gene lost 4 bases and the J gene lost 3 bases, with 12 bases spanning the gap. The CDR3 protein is CSVVQFGDTEAFF. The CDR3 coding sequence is TGCAGCGTTGTACAGTTTGGAGACACTGAAGCTTTCTTT.

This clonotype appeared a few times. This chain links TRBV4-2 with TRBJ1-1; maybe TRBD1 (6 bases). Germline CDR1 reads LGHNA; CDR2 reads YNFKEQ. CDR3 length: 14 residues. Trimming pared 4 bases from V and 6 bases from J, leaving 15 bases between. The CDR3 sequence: CASSRTTGNSEAFF. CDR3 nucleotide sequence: TGTGCCAGCAGCCGCACCACAGGGAATTCTGAAGCTTTCTTT.

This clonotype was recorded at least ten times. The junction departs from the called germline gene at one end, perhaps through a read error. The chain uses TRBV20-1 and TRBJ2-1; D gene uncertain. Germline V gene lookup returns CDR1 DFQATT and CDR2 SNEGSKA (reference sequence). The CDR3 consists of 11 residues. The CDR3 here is CSAGEYNEQFF. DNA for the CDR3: TGCAGTGCTGGAGAGTACAATGAGCAGTTCTTC.

CDR3 residues: CASSQLSRTEAFF. The CDR3, as DNA: TGTGCCAGCAGCCAATTAAGTCGCACTGAAGCTTTCTTT. The V gene is TRBV7-3, the J gene TRBJ1-1; unclear D gene. V was trimmed by 5 bases and J by 4 bases, leaving 11 bases between them. The CDR3 has 13 residues. The germline CDR1 and CDR2 sequences are SGHTA and FQGTGA.

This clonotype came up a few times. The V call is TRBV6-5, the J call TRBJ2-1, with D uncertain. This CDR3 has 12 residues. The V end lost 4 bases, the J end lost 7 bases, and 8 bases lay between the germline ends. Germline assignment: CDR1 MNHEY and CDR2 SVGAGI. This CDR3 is CASSSRRNEQFF. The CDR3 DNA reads TGTGCCAGCAGTTCTCGGCGGAATGAGCAGTTCTTC.

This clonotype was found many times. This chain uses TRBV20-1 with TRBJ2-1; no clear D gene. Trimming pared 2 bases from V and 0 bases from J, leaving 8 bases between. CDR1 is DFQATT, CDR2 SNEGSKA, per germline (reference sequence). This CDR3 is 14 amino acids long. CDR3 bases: TGCAGTGCTAGAATGGGTCACTCCTACAATGAGCAGTTCTTC. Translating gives CSARMGHSYNEQFF.

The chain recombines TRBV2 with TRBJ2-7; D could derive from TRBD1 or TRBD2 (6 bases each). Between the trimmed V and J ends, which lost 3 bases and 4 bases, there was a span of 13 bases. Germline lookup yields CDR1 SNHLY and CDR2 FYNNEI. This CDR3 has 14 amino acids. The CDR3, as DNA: TGTGCCAGCAGTGATCCCCAGGGGACTTACGAGCAGTACTTC. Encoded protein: CASSDPQGTYEQYF.

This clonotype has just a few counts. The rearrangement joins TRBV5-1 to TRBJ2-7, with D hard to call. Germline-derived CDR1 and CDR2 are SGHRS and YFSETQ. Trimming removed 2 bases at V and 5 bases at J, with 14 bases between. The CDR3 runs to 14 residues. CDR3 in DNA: TGCGCCAGCAGCTTAACTTTATTGGGGAACGAGCAGTACTTC. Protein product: CASSLTLLGNEQYF.

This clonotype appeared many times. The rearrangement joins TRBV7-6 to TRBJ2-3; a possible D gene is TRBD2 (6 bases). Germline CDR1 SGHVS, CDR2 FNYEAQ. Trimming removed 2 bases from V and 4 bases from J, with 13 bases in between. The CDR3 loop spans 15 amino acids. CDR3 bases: TGTGCCAGCAGCTTATGGCAGGGAGGCGCAGATACGCAGTATTTT. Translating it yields CASSLWQGGADTQYF.

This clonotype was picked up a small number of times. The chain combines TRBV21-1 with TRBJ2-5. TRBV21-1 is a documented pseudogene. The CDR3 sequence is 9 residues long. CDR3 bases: TGTGCCAGCTTAGAGACCCAGTACTTC. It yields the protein CASLETQYF.

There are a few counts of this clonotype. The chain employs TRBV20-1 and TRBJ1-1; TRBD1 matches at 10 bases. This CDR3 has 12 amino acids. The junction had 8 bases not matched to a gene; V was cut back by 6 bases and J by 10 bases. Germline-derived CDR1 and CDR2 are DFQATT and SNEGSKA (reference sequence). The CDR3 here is CSARQGATGAFF. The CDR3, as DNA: TGCAGTGCACGACAGGGGGCAACCGGAGCTTTCTTT.

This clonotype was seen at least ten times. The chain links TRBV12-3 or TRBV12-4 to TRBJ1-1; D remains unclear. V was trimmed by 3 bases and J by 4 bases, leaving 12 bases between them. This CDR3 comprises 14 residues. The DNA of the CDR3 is TGTGCCAGCAGTTTGACGTTGGGTGCCACTGAAGCTTTCTTT. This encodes CASSLTLGATEAFF.

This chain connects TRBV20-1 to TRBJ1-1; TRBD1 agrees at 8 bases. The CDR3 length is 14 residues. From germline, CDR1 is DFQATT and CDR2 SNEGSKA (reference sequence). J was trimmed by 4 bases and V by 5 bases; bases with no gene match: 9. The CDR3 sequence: CSAPRTGTGTEAFF. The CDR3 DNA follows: TGCAGTGCTCCTAGGACAGGGACGGGCACTGAAGCTTTCTTT.